Following are 18 T cell receptor beta chains from one sample sequenced in a study of cytomegalovirus exposure and HLA in healthy donors. The PCR had 60 Vbeta and 13 Jbeta primers. Sequencing used immunoSEQ multiplex PCR; TCRdb keeps in-frame clones, though not all of them. The sample holds about 130,000 clones, less than 80% seen once. Sequenced: PBMCs. These receptors all stem from a man in his forties in good health and CMV-seropositive.

This clone has only one observation. The gene calls are TRBV7-9 and TRBJ2-7, with 7 bases lining up with TRBD2. Germline CDR1 SEHNR, CDR2 FQNEAQ (reference sequence). CDR3 length: 15 amino acids. The V segment lost 5 bases and the J segment 3 bases; nucleotides outside the gene matches: 10. For the CDR3, the DNA is TGTGCCAGCAGCCCTAGGGAGGGGAGAATCTACGAGCAGTACTTC. It codes for CASSPREGRIYEQYF.

The chain has TRBV7-2 and TRBJ1-3; no reliable D call. The CDR3 length is 15 residues. Per germline, CDR1 SGHTA and CDR2 FQGNSA. V was shortened by 2 bases and J by 0 bases, with 8 bases between the two germline ends. The CDR3, as DNA: TGTGCCAGCAGCTTATTACGAGGCTCTGGAAACACCATATATTTT. This gives the protein CASSLLRGSGNTIYF.

V and J are TRBV7-9 and TRBJ2-6; 8 bases are a match to TRBD1. The germline V gene has CDR1 SEHNR and CDR2 FQNEAQ (reference sequence). This CDR3 has 16 amino acids. J gave up 0 bases and V 7 bases, and 5 bases lay outside the gene matches. CDR3 in DNA: TGTGCCAGCACCTCTACAGGGGGCTCTGGGGCCAACGTCCTGACTTTC. Amino acids: CASTSTGGSGANVLTF.

V gene TRBV28 combines with J gene TRBJ1-3, with D hard to call. Germline CDR1 is MDHEN and CDR2 is SYDVKM. This CDR3 has 15 amino acids. With 1 base removed from V and 3 bases from J, the gap between germline ends came to 10 bases. CDR3 DNA: TGTGCCAGCAGTTTATATTCGATAGTTGGAAACACCATATATTTT. Residues: CASSLYSIVGNTIYF.

This clone has only one observation. The chain couples TRBV28 to TRBJ1-2; a possible D gene is TRBD1 (5 bases). This CDR3 contains 14 residues. In germline, CDR1 is MDHEN, CDR2 SYDVKM. Between the trimmed V and J ends, which lost 5 bases and 2 bases, there was a span of 12 bases. As DNA, the CDR3 is TGTGCCAGCAGTCCCCGGGACTTAAACTATGGCTACACCTTC. This encodes CASSPRDLNYGYTF.

The rearrangement uses TRBV6-5 and TRBJ1-1; D is perhaps TRBD1 (5 bases). V lost 8 bases and J 1 base, leaving 11 bases between the germline ends. CDR3 length equals 13 residues. The V gene's germline CDR1 is MNHEY and CDR2 SVGAGI. The chain's CDR3 is CASGLQGNTEAFF. As DNA, the CDR3 is TGTGCCAGCGGTCTTCAGGGGAACACTGAAGCTTTCTTT.

The chain joins TRBV29-1 to TRBJ2-1, with 15 bases lining up with TRBD2. V shed 4 bases and J 9 bases; nucleotides not matched to a gene: 10. CDR1 and CDR2 from the germline V gene are SQVTM and ANQGSEA. CDR3 length: 16 residues. The DNA of the CDR3 is TGCAGCGTTGTGGGACTAGCGGGAGGAATACGCGGTGAGCAGTTCTTC. It is translated as CSVVGLAGGIRGEQFF.

The rearrangement joins TRBV28 to TRBJ2-6; D remains ambiguous. V shed 8 bases and J shed 1 base, with 6 bases lying between them. Germline assignment: CDR1 MDHEN and CDR2 SYDVKM. The length of the CDR3 is 13 residues. The chain's CDR3 is CASYLSGANVLTF. CDR3 bases: TGTGCCAGCTACCTATCTGGGGCCAACGTCCTGACTTTC.

This clone appeared a few times. V usage is TRBV11-2 and J usage is TRBJ1-4, with no clear D. Per germline, CDR1 SGHAT and CDR2 FQNNGV. The CDR3 is 15 residues long. Between the trimmed V and J ends, which lost 1 base and 5 bases, there was a span of 11 bases. CDR3 loop: CASSLVLGVNEKLFF. The CDR3 DNA reads TGTGCCAGCAGCTTAGTTCTGGGAGTGAATGAAAAACTGTTTTTT.

This rearrangement joins TRBV6-4 to TRBJ2-1; 7 bases are a match to TRBD1. This CDR3 contains 15 residues. Germline CDR1 and CDR2: MRHNA and SNTAGT. J was trimmed by 2 bases and V by 5 bases; bases with no gene match: 6. The CDR3 DNA is TGTGCCAGCAGTAGAGACAGGGAACCCTACAATGAGCAGTTCTTC. Its translation: CASSRDREPYNEQFF.

The CDR3 reads CASTPGEGGSTEAFF. DNA for the CDR3: TGTGCCAGCACCCCCGGGGAGGGGGGAAGCACTGAAGCTTTCTTT. This sequence joins TRBV13 and TRBJ1-1; D is perhaps TRBD1 (6 bases). Germline values: CDR1 PRHDT, CDR2 FYEKMQ (reference sequence). Trimming cost V 7 bases and J 4 bases, with 19 bases left between them. The CDR3 length is 15 residues.

The chain carries TRBV28 and TRBJ2-2; 10 bases agree with TRBD1. This CDR3 contains 15 residues. CDR1 is MDHEN and CDR2 is SYDVKM in the germline V gene. The V and J ends lost 7 bases and 5 bases, in that order; junction bases with no gene match: 7. The CDR3 DNA reads as TGTGCCAGCACGTTGACAGGGGGCACGACCGGGGAGCTGTTTTTT. This translates into CASTLTGGTTGELFF.

V is TRBV6-5 and J is TRBJ1-3; D remains unclear. The V and J ends lost 6 bases and 2 bases respectively, with 14 bases between them. Germline V CDR1 and CDR2: MNHEY, SVGAGI. The CDR3 has 15 residues. The CDR3 region has the DNA TGTGCCAGCAGCCCAATTAATCGGGCTGGAAACACCATATATTTT. Protein product: CASSPINRAGNTIYF.

The chain couples TRBV5-6 to TRBJ2-5; D is unclear. The CDR3 has 14 amino acids. Germline values: CDR1 SGHDT, CDR2 YYEEEE. V was pared by 0 bases and J by 0 bases, with 6 bases between. The CDR3 sequence is CASSLDTNQETQYF. Here the CDR3 DNA reads TGTGCCAGCAGCTTGGACACTAACCAAGAGACCCAGTACTTC. The variable domain in full, with the rest retrieved from reference TRBV5-6 and TRBJ2-5, is DAGVTQSPTHLIKTRGQQVTLRCSPKSGHDTVSWYQQALGQGPQFIFQYYEEEERQRGNFPDRFSGHQFPNYSSELNVNALLLGDSALYLCASSLDTNQETQYFGPGTRLLVL.

This chain joins TRBV7-6 and TRBJ2-7; D gene unclear. The V gene's germline CDR1 is SGHVS and CDR2 FNYEAQ. Deletions cut 1 base from V and 0 bases from J, with 7 bases between. The CDR3 is 14 residues long. CDR3 sequence reads: CASSLVGSSYEQYF. CDR3 nucleotides: TGTGCCAGCAGCTTAGTGGGCAGCTCCTACGAGCAGTACTTC.

The DNA for the CDR3 is TGTGCCAGCAGCTTGGACGGGGGGAGCACCGGGGAGCTGTTTTTT. Translated, it gives CASSLDGGSTGELFF. V usage is TRBV5-6 and J usage is TRBJ2-2; 7 nucleotides align to TRBD2. The CDR3 covers 15 residues. The V and J ends lost 0 bases and 4 bases, in that order; junction bases with no gene match: 3. The germline gives CDR1 SGHDT, CDR2 YYEEEE.

The chain links TRBV5-1 to TRBJ2-7; tentative D call: TRBD1 (6 bases). The CDR3 covers 14 residues. V lost 4 bases and J 6 bases, leaving 17 bases between the germline ends. CDR1 is SGHRS, CDR2 YFSETQ, per germline. In nucleotides, the CDR3 is TGCGCCAGCAGCCAGATTGTTGAAGGGGGCGAGCAGTACTTC. Translation gives CASSQIVEGGEQYF.

The chain employs TRBV29-1 and TRBJ2-3; 7 bases line up with TRBD2. Germline lookup yields CDR1 SQVTM and CDR2 ANQGSEA. V dropped 7 bases and J dropped 0; count of bases not matched to a gene: 7. CDR3 size: 14 residues. The CDR3 DNA reads as TGCAGCGCCTTAGCGGGTGCTAGCACAGATACGCAGTATTTT. Amino acids: CSALAGASTDTQYF.